Below, 25 T cell receptor beta chains from the same sample are listed, as sequenced in a study of cytomegalovirus exposure and HLA in healthy donors. PCR primers comprised 60 Vbeta and 13 Jbeta primers. Assay: immunoSEQ multiplex PCR; the TCRdb copy retains only in-frame clones and omits some. The sample records 200,000 or so clones, 82% being singletons. Sequencing used PBMCs. The receptors here all came from a woman in her forties in good health and CMV-seronegative.

V gene TRBV13 combines with J gene TRBJ2-1; 10 bases are a match to TRBD1. Germline CDR1 PRHDT, CDR2 FYEKMQ (reference sequence). With V trimmed by 5 bases and J by 7 bases, 5 bases remained unmatched. The CDR3 is 14 residues long. CDR3: CASSPQDRGNEQFF. The CDR3, as DNA: TGTGCCAGCAGCCCCCAGGACAGGGGGAATGAGCAGTTCTTC.

The chain joins TRBV11-2 to TRBJ2-7; 11 bases line up with TRBD1. With 5 bases clipped from V and 3 bases from J, the junction kept 6 bases outside the gene matches. In germline, CDR1 is SGHAT, CDR2 FQNNGV. The CDR3 is made up of 15 amino acids. This chain's CDR3 is CASSGRDRGGYEQYF. CDR3 bases: TGTGCCAGCAGCGGCCGGGACAGGGGGGGCTACGAGCAGTACTTC.

The J gene is TRBJ2-3, the V gene TRBV6-4; D gene uncertain. The CDR3 has 14 residues. The V gene's germline CDR1 is MRHNA and CDR2 SNTAGT. The V and J ends lost 9 bases and 0 bases respectively, with 13 bases between them. The DNA for the CDR3 is TGTGCCAGTGCTATGAGAGCTAGCACAGATACGCAGTATTTT. Amino acid sequence: CASAMRASTDTQYF.

This clone occurred once. The genes are TRBV4-1 and TRBJ2-7; possibly TRBD2 for D (5 bases). The V gene's germline CDR1 is MGHRA and CDR2 YSYEKL. V lost 1 base and J lost 2, with 12 bases in between. CDR3 length: 15 amino acids. The CDR3 here is CASSQVAILTYEQYF. The CDR3 coding sequence is TGCGCCAGCAGCCAAGTAGCGATTTTGACCTACGAGCAGTACTTC.

V usage is TRBV19 and J usage is TRBJ1-5; 7 bases fit TRBD1. This CDR3 region has 15 residues. Trimming removed 3 bases from V and 2 bases from J; junction bases left unmatched: 4. Germline CDR1 is LNHDA and CDR2 is SQIVND (reference sequence). CDR3 sequence reads: CASSIDGTGNQPQHF. In DNA, the CDR3 is TGTGCCAGTAGTATCGACGGGACAGGCAATCAGCCCCAGCATTTT.

This clone has a single count. This chain joins TRBV6-5 and TRBJ1-2; no firm D call. Germline lookup yields CDR1 MNHEY and CDR2 SVGAGI. The CDR3 extends over 13 amino acids. Trimming pared 6 bases from V and 8 bases from J, leaving 16 bases between. DNA for the CDR3: TGTGCCAGCAGGACCGGGTCCTCAGCGGGCTACACCTTC. Translated, it gives CASRTGSSAGYTF.

This clone was recorded once. The chain carries TRBV10-3 and TRBJ2-7; D is possibly TRBD2 (6 bases). The CDR3 has 12 amino acids. With 8 bases removed from V and 2 bases from J, the gap between germline ends came to 10 bases. Germline CDR1 and CDR2: ENHRY and SYGVKD. Here the CDR3 reads CAIGGTAYEQYF. CDR3 bases: TGTGCCATCGGCGGGACGGCCTACGAGCAGTACTTC.

This clone has more than one count but fewer than ten. The chain carries TRBV6-1 and TRBJ2-7, with a weak D call TRBD1 (8 bases). The germline V gene encodes CDR1 MNHNS and CDR2 SASEGT. V was pared by 2 bases and J by 10 bases, with 21 bases between. The CDR3 has 15 residues. CDR3 sequence reads: CASSERGGQGGVQYF. CDR3 bases: TGTGCCAGCAGTGAAAGGGGCGGACAGGGAGGGGTTCAGTACTTC.

This clone was detected a few times. The chain joins TRBV7-9 to TRBJ2-1; 10 bases map to TRBD1. CDR1 and CDR2 from the germline V gene are SEHNR and FQNEAQ (reference sequence). V dropped 4 bases and J dropped 8; count of bases not matched to a gene: 11. This CDR3 spans 16 amino acids. The CDR3 spells CASSSIRQGAQDEQFF. Here the CDR3 DNA reads TGTGCCAGCAGCTCAATTCGACAGGGGGCCCAGGATGAGCAGTTCTTC.

The chain carries TRBV10-1 and TRBJ1-1; D unresolved. Germline loops: CDR1 WNHNN, CDR2 SYGVQD (reference sequence). The CDR3 covers 13 residues. V was pared by 0 bases and J by 8 bases, with 10 bases between. The CDR3 DNA sequence: TGCGCCAGCAGTGAGTCACCCTTCGGGGAAGCTTTCTTT. Amino acids: CASSESPFGEAFF.

The sample holds a few counts of this clone. The chain recombines TRBV30 with TRBJ2-1; 7 bases align to TRBD2. Germline V lookup: CDR1 GTSNPN, CDR2 SVGIG (reference sequence). CDR3 size: 16 residues. The ends lost 1 base at V and 3 bases at J; junction bases unmatched: 9. Here the CDR3 DNA reads TGTGCCTGGAGTGCTCGGGGGAGGGCGATCTACAATGAGCAGTTCTTC. Encoded protein: CAWSARGRAIYNEQFF.

This clone was seen a handful of times. This rearrangement joins TRBV2 to TRBJ1-1; D not certain. The CDR3 sequence is 13 residues long. Trimming removed 7 bases at V and 6 bases at J, with 15 bases between. From germline, CDR1 is SNHLY and CDR2 FYNNEI. For the CDR3, the DNA is TGTGCCAGCAAGACCGTCAGGCAAGCTGAAGCTTTCTTT. Translation: CASKTVRQAEAFF.

This chain joins TRBV2 and TRBJ2-5, with D possibly being TRBD2 (6 bases). The germline V gene has CDR1 SNHLY and CDR2 FYNNEI. V lost 3 bases, J lost 6 bases, and 17 bases lay in between. The length of the CDR3 is 15 residues. The CDR3 coding sequence is TGTGCCAGCAGTGATCCGTCCCCGGGGGTAAAGACCCAGTACTTC. Translated: CASSDPSPGVKTQYF.

This chain joins TRBV10-1 and TRBJ2-2, with 8 bases lining up with TRBD2. The CDR3 loop spans 15 amino acids. CDR1 is WNHNN, CDR2 SYGVQD, per germline (reference sequence). V lost 4 bases to trimming and J lost 4 bases; unmatched junction nucleotides: 5. This CDR3 reads CASSGLAGGTGELFF. DNA for the CDR3: TGCGCCAGCAGTGGTCTGGCGGGAGGCACCGGGGAGCTGTTTTTT.

V gene TRBV4-1 combines with J gene TRBJ2-7; tentatively, D is TRBD2 (5 bases). This CDR3 has 15 residues. Germline CDR1 reads MGHRA; CDR2 reads YSYEKL. Trimming pared 1 base from V and 3 bases from J, leaving 13 bases between. The CDR3 sequence: CASSQVRSGNYEQYF. The CDR3 DNA follows: TGCGCCAGCAGCCAAGTAAGGTCCGGGAACTACGAGCAGTACTTC.

This clone has just one count. The V and J genes are TRBV7-8 and TRBJ2-7; 9 nucleotides line up with TRBD2. CDR3 length equals 15 residues. Germline V gene sequence: CDR1 SGHVS, CDR2 FQNEAQ. The trim removed 1 base at V and 5 bases at J, leaving 6 bases unmatched. As DNA, the CDR3 is TGTGCCAGCAGCTTAGTGTCTAGCGGGATGAACGAGCAGTACTTC. Amino acid sequence: CASSLVSSGMNEQYF.

This clone was found once. The genes are TRBV5-6 and TRBJ2-5; 10 nucleotides line up with TRBD1. The last part of the DNA fits TRBJ2-7 better; the J call may be wrong. In germline, CDR1 is SGHDT, CDR2 YYEEEE. CDR3 size: 14 residues. As DNA, the CDR3 is TGTGCCAGCAGCTTAACCGGGACAGGGGACGAGCAGTACTTC. The encoded protein is CASSLTGTGDEQYF.

Worth noting for this clone: The junction shows a germline mismatch at one end, possibly a read error. V usage is TRBV7-9 and J usage is TRBJ2-1, with D possibly being TRBD2 (6 bases). CDR1 is SEHNR, CDR2 FQNEAQ, per germline (reference sequence). This CDR3 is built from 16 residues. This CDR3 reads CSSSSNRRGTYNEQFF. CDR3 bases: TGTTCCAGCAGCTCGAATCGGAGGGGAACCTACAATGAGCAGTTCTTC.

The chain recombines TRBV28 with TRBJ1-1; D uncertain. This CDR3 is 11 amino acids long. CDR1 and CDR2 (germline): MDHEN, SYDVKM. Trimming left V 6 bases short and J 3 bases short, with 5 bases between. The CDR3 nucleotides are TGTGCCAGCAGGACTTACACTGAAGCTTTCTTT. Its protein is CASRTYTEAFF.

The V call is TRBV11-2, the J call TRBJ2-3; D not resolved. Trimming removed 4 bases from V and 2 bases from J, with 4 bases in between. This CDR3 contains 12 residues. Germline V lookup: CDR1 SGHAT, CDR2 FQNNGV. The CDR3 loop reads CASSSNTDTQYF. CDR3 DNA sequence: TGTGCCAGCAGCTCAAACACAGATACGCAGTATTTT.

The J gene is TRBJ1-3, the V gene TRBV5-1; D may be TRBD1 (5 bases). The V gene's germline CDR1 is SGHRS and CDR2 YFSETQ. V lost 2 bases to trimming and J lost 0 bases, with 12 bases between them. The CDR3 has 16 residues. The CDR3 DNA is TGCGCCAGCAGCTTAACAGGCGGTTACTCTGGAAACACCATATATTTT. Its protein product is CASSLTGGYSGNTIYF.

The chain recombines TRBV5-1 with TRBJ2-3, with 9 positions matching TRBD2. Trimming cost V 3 bases and J 6 bases; bases outside gene matches: 8. There are 15 residues in the CDR3. CDR1 is SGHRS and CDR2 is YFSETQ in the germline V gene. The CDR3 DNA is TGCGCCAGCAGCTCCGGACTAGCGATCTTTGATACGCAGTATTTT. Residues: CASSSGLAIFDTQYF.

V is TRBV5-1 and J is TRBJ2-2; 8 nucleotides agree with TRBD2. CDR3 length equals 16 residues. Germline CDR1 is SGHRS and CDR2 is YFSETQ. Germline trimming cut 4 bases from V and 0 bases from J; bases unmatched to any gene: 5. The CDR3 bases are TGCGCCAGCAGCGCCACTAGCGGAGCGAACACCGGGGAGCTGTTTTTT. This encodes CASSATSGANTGELFF.

This clone showed up just a few times. The V call is TRBV5-1, the J call TRBJ2-2, with 15 bases that match TRBD2. Trimming removed 2 bases from V and 9 bases from J; junction bases left unmatched: 11. Per germline, CDR1 SGHRS and CDR2 YFSETQ. The CDR3 runs 18 residues. The CDR3 region has the DNA TGCGCCAGCAGCTTAGGACTAGCGGGAGGGGGCTCCGGCTGGGAGCTGTTTTTT. It codes for CASSLGLAGGGSGWELFF.

This clone has only one observation. In nucleotides, the CDR3 is TGCGCCAGCAGCCAAGGGGCCGCAGGGGATCCCTACGAGCAGTACTTC. This gives the protein CASSQGAAGDPYEQYF. J is TRBJ2-7 and V is TRBV4-1; D may be TRBD1 (6 bases). Germline V gene lookup returns CDR1 MGHRA and CDR2 YSYEKL. Trimming took 1 base from V and 2 from J, leaving 15 bases between them. The CDR3 spans 16 residues.